The 8 T cell receptor beta chains given below trace back to one sample, sequenced in a study of T-cell memory formation after mild COVID-19 (dated by TCRdb to 2020 to 2023). To prepare the library, 5' RACE was applied. For sequencing, an Illumina NovaSeq 6000 was employed. The public reads were run again by TCRdb, first through fastp at Q25 and then through MiXCR, and only productive beta chains were kept. CDR3 protein sequences are deduplicated, and each keeps its most common genes and DNA. The sample includes around 250,000 distinct CDR3 sequences, with 15% to 20% observed a single time. The ten biggest clones cover 22% of the sample. The specimen was PBMCs or a T cell subset sorted from them (not recorded which). The receptor set was obtained from a man aged 18-30 years who had mild COVID-19 (a few samples of this study predate the infection). The sample titles of this study are shuffled in the database, so cell type and time point are left out; the donor was told from shared clones.

This sequence joins TRBV2 and TRBJ2-1, with D maybe TRBD2 (5 bases). Trimming left V 3 bases short and J 9 bases short, with 18 bases between. This CDR3 has 15 amino acids. Germline assignment: CDR1 SNHLY and CDR2 FYNNEI. The chain's CDR3 is CASSDLLEVGSEQFF. The CDR3 DNA is TGTGCCAGCAGTGACCTACTAGAAGTAGGTAGTGAGCAGTTCTTC.

This clonotype was observed a handful of times. The chain carries TRBV4-2 and TRBJ2-1; tentative D call: TRBD2 (5 bases). Per the germline V gene, CDR1 is LGHNA and CDR2 is YNFKEQ. The CDR3 covers 13 residues. Trimming stripped 1 base from V and 5 bases from J, with 6 bases between. CDR3 coding DNA: TGTGCCAGCAGCCAAGTGAGGGACAATGAGCAGTTCTTC. It translates to CASSQVRDNEQFF.

This clonotype showed up just a few times. J is TRBJ1-1 and V is TRBV7-6; D ambiguous. The V and J ends lost 4 bases and 5 bases respectively, with 11 bases between them. Per the germline V gene, CDR1 is SGHVS and CDR2 is FNYEAQ. This CDR3 region has 13 residues. The DNA of the CDR3 is TGTGCCAGCAGCTCCCAGGCGGGAACTGAAGCTTTCTTT. Its translation: CASSSQAGTEAFF.

In this sample, this clonotype turned up a few times. The genes are TRBV20-1 and TRBJ1-1; D gene ambiguous. The CDR3 consists of 14 residues. Germline lookup yields CDR1 DFQATT and CDR2 SNEGSKA (reference sequence). V gave up 1 base and J gave up 1 base, with 10 bases separating them. Here the CDR3 reads CSARGTATNTEAFF. The CDR3 nucleotides are TGCAGTGCTAGAGGGACCGCAACGAACACTGAAGCTTTCTTT.

This clonotype turned up a few times. V and J are TRBV5-1 and TRBJ2-5; D uncertain. Germline V lookup: CDR1 SGHRS, CDR2 YFSETQ. Trimming left V 0 bases short and J 2 bases short, with 8 bases between. CDR3 length: 14 residues. The DNA for the CDR3 is TGCGCCAGCAGCTTGGGTGTCGTTCAAGAGACCCAGTACTTC. Protein sequence: CASSLGVVQETQYF. Looking up the rest from reference TRBV5-1 and TRBJ2-5 gives the full variable domain: KAGVTQTPRYLIKTRGQQVTLSCSPISGHRSVSWYQQTPGQGLQFLFEYFSETQRNKGNFPGRFSGRQFSNSRSEMNVSTLELGDSALYLCASSLGVVQETQYFGPGTRLLVL.

The V gene is TRBV5-4, the J gene TRBJ2-7; a possible D gene is TRBD1 (5 bases). The CDR3 is 17 residues long. CDR1 and CDR2 (germline): SGHNT, YYREEE (reference sequence). Trimming cost V 0 bases and J 1 base, with 17 bases left between them. The CDR3 nucleotides read TGTGCCAGCAGCTTGGCCCCCGTGGACACTCGATCCTACGAGCAGTACGTC. It encodes CASSLAPVDTRSYEQYV.

This clonotype occurred many times. The rearrangement uses TRBV10-3 and TRBJ2-3; TRBD2 agrees at 12 bases. CDR3 length: 14 amino acids. Germline V gives CDR1 ENHRY, CDR2 SYGVKD. CDR3 region: CATSGGSITDTQYF. In nucleotides, the CDR3 is TGTGCGACTAGCGGGGGTTCTATCACAGATACGCAGTATTTT.

The V call is TRBV7-3, the J call TRBJ1-1; a possible D gene is TRBD1 (5 bases). Germline V gene lookup returns CDR1 SGHTA and CDR2 FQGTGA. This CDR3 is built from 14 residues. V was clipped by 0 bases and J by 3 bases, with 8 bases between them. CDR3 sequence: CASSLTSTDTEAFF. The CDR3 DNA is TGTGCCAGCAGCTTAACCTCGACAGACACTGAAGCTTTCTTT.